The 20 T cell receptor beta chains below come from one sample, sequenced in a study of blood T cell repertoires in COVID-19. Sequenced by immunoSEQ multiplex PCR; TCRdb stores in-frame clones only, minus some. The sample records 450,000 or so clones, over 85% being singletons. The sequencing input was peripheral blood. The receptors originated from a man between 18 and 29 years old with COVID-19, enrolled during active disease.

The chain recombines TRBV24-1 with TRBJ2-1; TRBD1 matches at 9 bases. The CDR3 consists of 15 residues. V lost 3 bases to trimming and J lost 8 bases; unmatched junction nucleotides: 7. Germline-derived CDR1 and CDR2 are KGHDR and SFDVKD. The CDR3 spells CATSDPGQGGDEQFF. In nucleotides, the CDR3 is TGTGCCACCAGTGATCCGGGACAGGGTGGCGATGAGCAGTTCTTC.

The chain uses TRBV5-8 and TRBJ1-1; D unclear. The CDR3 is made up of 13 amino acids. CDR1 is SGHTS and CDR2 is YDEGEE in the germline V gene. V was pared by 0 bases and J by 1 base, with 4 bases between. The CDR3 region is CASSLVRNTEAFF. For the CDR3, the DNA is TGTGCCAGCAGCTTGGTTAGGAACACTGAAGCTTTCTTT.

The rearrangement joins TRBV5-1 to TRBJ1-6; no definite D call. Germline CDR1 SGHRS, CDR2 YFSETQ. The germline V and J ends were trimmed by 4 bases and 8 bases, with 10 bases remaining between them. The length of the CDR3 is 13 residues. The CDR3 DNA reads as TGCGCCAGCAGCCCATTAGAGGATTCACCCCTCCACTTT. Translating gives CASSPLEDSPLHF.

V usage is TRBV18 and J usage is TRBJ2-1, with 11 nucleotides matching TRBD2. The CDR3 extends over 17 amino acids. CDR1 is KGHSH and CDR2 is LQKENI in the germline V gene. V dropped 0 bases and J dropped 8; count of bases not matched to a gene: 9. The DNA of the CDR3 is TGTGCCAGCTCACCACCCCCACTAGCGGGAGTTTTGTATGAGCAGTTCTTC. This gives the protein CASSPPPLAGVLYEQFF.

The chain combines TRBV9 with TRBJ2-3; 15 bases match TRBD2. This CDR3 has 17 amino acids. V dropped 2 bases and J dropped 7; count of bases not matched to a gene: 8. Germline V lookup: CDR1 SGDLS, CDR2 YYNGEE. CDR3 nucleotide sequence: TGTGCCAGCAGCGTCGATGCCGGGACTAGCGGGAGGAATACGCAGTATTTT. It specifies CASSVDAGTSGRNTQYF.

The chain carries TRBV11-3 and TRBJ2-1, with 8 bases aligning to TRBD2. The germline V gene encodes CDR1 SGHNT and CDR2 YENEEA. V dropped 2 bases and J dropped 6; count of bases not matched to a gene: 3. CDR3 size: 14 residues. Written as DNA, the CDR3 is TGTGCCAGCAGCTTACGGGGGGGTCTCAATGAGCAGTTCTTC. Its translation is CASSLRGGLNEQFF.

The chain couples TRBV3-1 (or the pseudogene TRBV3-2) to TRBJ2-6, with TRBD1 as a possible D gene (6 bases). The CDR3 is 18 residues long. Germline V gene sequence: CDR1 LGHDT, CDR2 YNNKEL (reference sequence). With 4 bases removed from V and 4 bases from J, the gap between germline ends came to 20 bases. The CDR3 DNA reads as TGTGCCAGCAGCCCCTACGGCAGGGGCGCGAGCGGGGCCAACGTCCTGACTTTC. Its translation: CASSPYGRGASGANVLTF.

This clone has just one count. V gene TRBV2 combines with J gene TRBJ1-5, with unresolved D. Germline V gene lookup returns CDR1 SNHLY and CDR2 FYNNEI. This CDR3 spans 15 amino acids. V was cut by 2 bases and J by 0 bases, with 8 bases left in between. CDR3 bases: TGTGCCAGCAGTGAATTCCCTTATAGCAATCAGCCCCAGCATTTT. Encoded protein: CASSEFPYSNQPQHF.

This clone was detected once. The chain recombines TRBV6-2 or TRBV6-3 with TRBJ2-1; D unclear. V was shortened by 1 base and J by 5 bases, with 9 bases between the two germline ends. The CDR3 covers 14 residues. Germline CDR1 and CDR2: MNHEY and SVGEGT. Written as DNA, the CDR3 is TGTGCCAGCAGTTACTTGACTCCAGACAATGAGCAGTTCTTC. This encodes CASSYLTPDNEQFF.

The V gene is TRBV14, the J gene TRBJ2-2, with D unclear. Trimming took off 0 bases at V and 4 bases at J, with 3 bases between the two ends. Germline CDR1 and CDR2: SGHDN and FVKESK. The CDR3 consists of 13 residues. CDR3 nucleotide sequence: TGTGCCAGCAGCCAAGATCGCACCGGGGAGCTGTTTTTT. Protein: CASSQDRTGELFF.

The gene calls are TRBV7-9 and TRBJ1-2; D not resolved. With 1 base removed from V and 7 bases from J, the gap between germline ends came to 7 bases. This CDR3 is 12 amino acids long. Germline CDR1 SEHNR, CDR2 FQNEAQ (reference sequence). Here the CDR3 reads CASSLGRAGYTF. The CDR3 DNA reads TGTGCCAGCAGCTTAGGGAGGGCTGGCTACACCTTC.

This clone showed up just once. The CDR3 nucleotides are TGTGCCAGCAGTTACTCGCCGGCCTACGAGCAGTACTTC. Protein: CASSYSPAYEQYF. The chain combines TRBV6-2 or TRBV6-3 with TRBJ2-7; D is ambiguous. V lost 0 bases, J lost 2 bases, and 5 bases lay in between. The CDR3 is 13 residues long. Germline V gene data show CDR1 as MNHEY and CDR2 as SVGEGT.

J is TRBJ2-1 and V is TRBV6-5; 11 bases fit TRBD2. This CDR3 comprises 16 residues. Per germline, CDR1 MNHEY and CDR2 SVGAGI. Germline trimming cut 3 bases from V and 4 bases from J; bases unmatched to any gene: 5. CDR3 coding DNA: TGTGCCAGCAGTTATACCGGGACTAGCGGTTACAATGAGCAGTTCTTC. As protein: CASSYTGTSGYNEQFF.

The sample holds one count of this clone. CDR3 sequence: CASSQGRVNTEAFF. CDR3 nucleotides: TGCGCCAGCAGCCAAGGGCGGGTAAACACTGAAGCTTTCTTT. The chain joins TRBV4-1 to TRBJ1-1; D unclear. Germline V gene sequence: CDR1 MGHRA, CDR2 YSYEKL. Trimming took 1 base from V and 2 from J, leaving 8 bases between them. This CDR3 is 14 amino acids long.

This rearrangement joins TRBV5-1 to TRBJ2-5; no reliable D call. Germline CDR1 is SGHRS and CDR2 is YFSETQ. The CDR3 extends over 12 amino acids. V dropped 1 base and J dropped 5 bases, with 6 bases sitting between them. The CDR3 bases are TGCGCCAGCAGCTTGAATGAGGAGACCCAGTACTTC. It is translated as CASSLNEETQYF.

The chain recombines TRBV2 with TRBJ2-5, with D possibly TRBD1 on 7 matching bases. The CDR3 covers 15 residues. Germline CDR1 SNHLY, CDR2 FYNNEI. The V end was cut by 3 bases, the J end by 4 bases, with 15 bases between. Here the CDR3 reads CASSEAGTAGETQYF. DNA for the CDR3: TGTGCCAGCAGTGAGGCCGGGACAGCGGGAGAGACCCAGTACTTC.

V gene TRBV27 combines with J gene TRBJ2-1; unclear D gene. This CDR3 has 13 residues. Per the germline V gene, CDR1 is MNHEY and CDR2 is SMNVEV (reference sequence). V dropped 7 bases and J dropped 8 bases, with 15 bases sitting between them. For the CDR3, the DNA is TGTGCCAGCACCAAGTGGAGAAGCGATGAGCAGTTCTTC. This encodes CASTKWRSDEQFF.

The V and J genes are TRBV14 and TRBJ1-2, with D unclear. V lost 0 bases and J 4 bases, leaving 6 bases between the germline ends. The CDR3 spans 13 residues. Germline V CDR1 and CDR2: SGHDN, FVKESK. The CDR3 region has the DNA TGTGCCAGCAGCCAAGACCGGTCCTATGGCTACACCTTC. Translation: CASSQDRSYGYTF.

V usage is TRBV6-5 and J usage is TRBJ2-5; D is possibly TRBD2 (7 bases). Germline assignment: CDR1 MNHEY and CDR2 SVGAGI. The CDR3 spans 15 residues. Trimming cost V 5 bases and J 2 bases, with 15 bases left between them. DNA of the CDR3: TGTGCCAGCAGTCGACGGGGGGCCCCTCAAGAGACCCAGTACTTC. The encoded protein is CASSRRGAPQETQYF.

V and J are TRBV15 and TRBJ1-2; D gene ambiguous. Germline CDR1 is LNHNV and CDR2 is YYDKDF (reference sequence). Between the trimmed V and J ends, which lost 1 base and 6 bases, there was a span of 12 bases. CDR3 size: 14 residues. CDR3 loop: CATSRVATVNGYTF. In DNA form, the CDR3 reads TGTGCCACCAGCAGAGTCGCAACGGTAAATGGCTACACCTTC.